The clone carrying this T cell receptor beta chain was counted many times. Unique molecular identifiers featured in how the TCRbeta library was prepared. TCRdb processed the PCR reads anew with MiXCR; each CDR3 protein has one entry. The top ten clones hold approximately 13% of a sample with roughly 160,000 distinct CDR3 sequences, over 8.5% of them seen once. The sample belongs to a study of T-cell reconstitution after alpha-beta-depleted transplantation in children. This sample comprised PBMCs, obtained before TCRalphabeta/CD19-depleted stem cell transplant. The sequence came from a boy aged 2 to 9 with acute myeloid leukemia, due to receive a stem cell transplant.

In DNA, the CDR3 is TGTGCCAGCAGTCTCACCCCGGGCAATAGCAATCAGCCCCAGCATTTT. It translates to CASSLTPGNSNQPQHF. The chain uses TRBV12-3 or TRBV12-4 and TRBJ1-5; D is uncertain. V dropped 5 bases and J dropped 0 bases, with 14 bases sitting between them. The CDR3 is made up of 16 amino acids.